Each of the 19 T cell receptor beta chains below was sequenced from the same sample in a study of T cell repertoires in cytomegalovirus infection. TCRdb analysed the reads with MiXCR anew, one entry per CDR3 protein. The repertoire has 65,000 to 95,000 distinct CDR3 sequences, more than 3% of them found once; the top ten carry approximately 4.3%. The sequenced material came from PBMCs. These receptors originate from a human donor in good health (CMV status not recorded). Some clones in this sample may be carry-over from other donors' samples.

This clonotype was recorded many times. This sequence joins TRBV2 and TRBJ2-1; 12 bases are a match to TRBD1. With 2 bases clipped from V and 9 bases from J, the junction kept 5 bases outside the gene matches. Germline V lookup: CDR1 SNHLY, CDR2 FYNNEI. This CDR3 contains 15 residues. The CDR3 here is CASSELGQGAGEQFF. The CDR3 nucleotides are TGTGCCAGCAGTGAACTGGGACAGGGGGCGGGTGAGCAGTTCTTC.

This clonotype was counted many times. The rearrangement uses TRBV5-4 and TRBJ1-2; D is ambiguous. This CDR3 region has 15 residues. The V gene's germline CDR1 is SGHNT and CDR2 YYREEE (reference sequence). With 2 bases removed from V and 0 bases from J, the gap between germline ends came to 11 bases. The CDR3 nucleotides read TGTGCCAGCAGCTTACCGACGCCTCCTAACTATGGCTACACCTTC. Translating gives CASSLPTPPNYGYTF.

The table lists this clonotype with many counts. The J gene is TRBJ2-1, the V gene TRBV7-2; the D gene is possibly TRBD2 (7 bases). With 1 base removed from V and 10 bases from J, the gap between germline ends came to 14 bases. The CDR3 loop spans 14 amino acids. Germline CDR1 SGHTA, CDR2 FQGNSA. CDR3 residues: CASSLGGGGLEQFF. The CDR3 nucleotides read TGTGCCAGCAGCTTAGGGGGGGGGGGCCTAGAGCAGTTCTTC.

At least ten counts were recorded for this clonotype. The V call is TRBV12-3 or TRBV12-4, the J call TRBJ2-7; D could derive from TRBD1 or TRBD2 (5 bases each). The germline V and J ends were trimmed by 2 bases and 6 bases, with 14 bases remaining between them. The CDR3 covers 14 residues. CDR3 region: CASSLLRERGEQYF. As DNA, the CDR3 is TGTGCCAGCAGTTTATTGAGGGAAAGGGGCGAGCAGTACTTC.

This clonotype counts as medium-sized. J is TRBJ1-3 and V is TRBV7-2; D unclear. The CDR3 extends over 15 amino acids. Germline V gene data show CDR1 as SGHTA and CDR2 as FQGNSA. The germline V and J ends were trimmed by 5 bases and 0 bases, with 11 bases remaining between them. This CDR3 is CASSPGVGSGNTIYF. The CDR3 nucleotides are TGTGCCAGCAGCCCCGGGGTTGGCTCTGGAAACACCATATATTTT.

Regarding this clonotype: The junction departs from the called germline gene at one end, perhaps through a read error. The rearrangement uses TRBV6-2 or TRBV6-3 and TRBJ1-1, with D possibly being TRBD1 (5 bases). The CDR3 runs to 15 residues. The germline V gene encodes CDR1 MNHEY and CDR2 SVGEGT. CDR3 DNA: TGTGACAGCAGTTACGACGGAACAGGACACACTGAAGCGTTCTTT. This gives the protein CDSSYDGTGHTEAFF.

This clonotype was counted ten times or more. Here the CDR3 reads CASSSTSPRGLDTEAFF. DNA for the CDR3: TGTGCCAGCAGCTCAACCTCCCCCAGGGGGCTAGACACTGAAGCTTTCTTT. This chain joins TRBV7-2 and TRBJ1-1, with 8 positions matching TRBD1. Trimming cost V 4 bases and J 3 bases; bases outside gene matches: 13. The length of the CDR3 is 17 residues. Per the germline V gene, CDR1 is SGHTA and CDR2 is FQGNSA.

Many counts were recorded for this clonotype. The chain has TRBV19 and TRBJ2-1; TRBD2 agrees at 11 bases. The germline CDR1 and CDR2 sequences are LNHDA and SQIVND (reference sequence). The CDR3 spans 15 residues. V lost 6 bases and J lost 8; bases outside the gene matches: 9. For the CDR3, the DNA is TGTGCCAGTAGCCTGGTAGCGGGGGGGCTCTATGAGCAGTTCTTC. Translation: CASSLVAGGLYEQFF.

Many counts were recorded for this clonotype. V and J are TRBV12-3 or TRBV12-4 and TRBJ2-5; tentatively, D is TRBD1 (5 bases). The CDR3 length is 15 residues. V lost 6 bases, J lost 7 bases, and 21 bases lay in between. The CDR3 loop is CASSPVPASRGTQYF. The CDR3 region has the DNA TGTGCCAGCAGCCCCGTACCAGCGAGTAGGGGGACCCAGTACTTC.

This clonotype was observed at least ten times. CDR3 in amino acids: CASSLMGYGYTF. The CDR3 DNA follows: TGTGCCAGCAGCTTAATGGGCTATGGCTACACCTTC. The V gene is TRBV7-2, the J gene TRBJ1-2; D unclear. Germline V lookup: CDR1 SGHTA, CDR2 FQGNSA. This CDR3 spans 12 amino acids. V was cut by 2 bases and J by 4 bases, with 5 bases left in between.

This clonotype was observed at least ten times. The chain combines TRBV6-5 with TRBJ1-2; D is unclear. CDR3 length: 14 residues. The V end lost 2 bases, the J end lost 8 bases, and 15 bases lay between the germline ends. From germline, CDR1 is MNHEY and CDR2 SVGAGI. CDR3 DNA sequence: TGTGCCAGCAGTTACGCCGCATTAAATAGCGGCTACACCTTC. This gives the protein CASSYAALNSGYTF.

This clonotype has a count of ten or more. The chain has TRBV7-2 and TRBJ2-7, with TRBD1 matching over 8 bases. The germline CDR1 and CDR2 sequences are SGHTA and FQGNSA. CDR3 size: 15 residues. Losses at the gene ends were 1 base for V and 6 bases for J; bases not matched to a gene: 8. The CDR3 is CASSLVWTGTPEQYF. The CDR3 coding sequence is TGTGCCAGCAGCTTAGTATGGACAGGGACTCCCGAGCAGTACTTC.

This clonotype was counted many times. The junction differs from germline at one of its ends, possibly a read error. The gene calls are TRBV12-3 or TRBV12-4 and TRBJ1-2, with D maybe TRBD1 (5 bases). The CDR3 is 12 amino acids. Here the CDR3 reads CASSPVQDGSAF. The CDR3, as DNA: TGTGCCAGCAGCCCCGTACAGGACGGGAGTGCCTTC.

This clonotype has at least ten counts. The chain is built from TRBV2 and TRBJ1-5; D may be TRBD1 (5 bases). V lost 7 bases and J lost 2, with 9 bases in between. This CDR3 is built from 13 residues. Germline V gene lookup returns CDR1 SNHLY and CDR2 FYNNEI. The CDR3 DNA reads as TGTGCCAGCAAGGGGAATGGCAATCAGCCCCAGCATTTT. Protein product: CASKGNGNQPQHF.

This clonotype is a singleton in its sample. Relative to the germline gene, one junction end is altered; a read error may explain this. This sequence joins TRBV7-6 and TRBJ2-1; 8 nucleotides match TRBD2. Germline V gene data show CDR1 as SGHVS and CDR2 as FNYEAQ. The CDR3 has 15 residues. CDR3 region: CASSLALAVYNDQHF. Written as DNA, the CDR3 is TGTGCCAGCAGCTTAGCACTAGCGGTATACAATGACCAGCACTTC.

This clonotype showed up many times. The chain joins TRBV4-3 to TRBJ1-4, with unresolved D. Germline values: CDR1 LGHNA, CDR2 YSLEER. Trimming stripped 0 bases from V and 8 bases from J, with 7 bases between. The CDR3 extends over 13 amino acids. The CDR3 reads CASSQEFEEKLFF. CDR3 sequence (DNA): TGCGCCAGCAGCCAAGAATTTGAGGAAAAACTGTTTTTT.

This clonotype was picked up many times. This chain uses TRBV7-9 with TRBJ1-2, with D possibly TRBD1 on 5 matching bases. V shed 4 bases and J shed 0 bases, with 27 bases lying between them. Germline lookup yields CDR1 SEHNR and CDR2 FQNEAQ (reference sequence). The CDR3 sequence is 20 residues long. The CDR3 DNA reads TGTGCCAGCAGCTCACTAACGGCTTTGTCAGGGCCATCGACTAACTATGGCTACACCTTC. This codes for CASSSLTALSGPSTNYGYTF.

This clonotype has at least ten counts. V gene TRBV28 combines with J gene TRBJ1-5, with a weak D call TRBD1 (5 bases). Trimming took 7 bases from V and 7 from J, leaving 11 bases between them. There are 12 residues in the CDR3. CDR1 MDHEN and CDR2 SYDVKM come from the germline V gene. Here the CDR3 DNA reads TGTGCCAGCAATCAGGGTGGACAGCCCCAGCATTTT. Translating gives CASNQGGQPQHF.

This clonotype came up many times. The chain has TRBV12-3 or TRBV12-4 and TRBJ2-3; 11 positions agree with TRBD1. Losses at the gene ends were 3 bases for V and 1 base for J; bases not matched to a gene: 3. This CDR3 has 16 amino acids. CDR3 coding DNA: TGTGCCAGCAGTTTGGGACAGGGGGGGCGCACAGATACGCAGTATTTT. Translating it yields CASSLGQGGRTDTQYF.